The source of this T cell receptor beta chain is a study of Graves' ophthalmopathy and Graves' hyperthyroidism. Out of roughly 9.3 ml of fresh peripheral blood, PBMCs were obtained. V was trimmed by 3 bases and J by 7 bases, leaving 17 bases between them. Germline loops: CDR1 SGHRS, CDR2 YFSETQ. The CDR3 length is 14 residues. TCR beta CDR3 regions were amplified from RNA transcripts. HTBI primers served in a first-round RT-PCR, which a second-round multiplex PCR followed. A single record per CDR3 protein comes from TCRdb applying MiXCR to the multiplex PCR reads. Of 500,000 to 800,000 distinct CDR3 sequences listed, roughly two fifths are singletons. The sample holds many counts of this clonotype.

This chain links TRBV5-1 with TRBJ2-7; the D call may be TRBD1 or TRBD2 (7 bases each). Sequencing input: peripheral blood. The sequence was collected from an adult man with Graves' ophthalmopathy. DNA for the CDR3: TGCGCCAGCAGCTACGGGACAGCAGCGGGGGAGCAGTACTTC. Translating gives CASSYGTAAGEQYF. Variable domain in full (rest from reference TRBV5-1 and TRBJ2-7): KAGVTQTPRYLIKTRGQQVTLSCSPISGHRSVSWYQQTPGQGLQFLFEYFSETQRNKGNFPGRFSGRQFSNSRSEMNVSTLELGDSALYLCASSYGTAAGEQYFGPGTRLTVT.